At least ten counts were recorded for the clone carrying this T cell receptor beta chain. Germline V gives CDR1 MNHNY, CDR2 SVGAGI (reference sequence). The CDR3 extends over 13 amino acids. V shed 10 bases, J shed 4 bases, and the junction held 5 bases outside the gene matches. Using unique molecular identifiers, the investigators prepared the TCRbeta library. MiXCR, run by TCRdb on the PCR reads, gives a single entry per CDR3 protein. The profile covers fewer than 700,000 distinct CDR3 sequences, with about 23% appearing a single time and roughly 14% taken by the ten largest. This entry belongs to a study of T-cell reconstitution after alpha-beta-depleted transplantation in children.

The chain has TRBV6-6 and TRBJ1-4; TRBD1 agrees at 8 bases. The material was PBMCs, mostly from graft donor cells, obtained 360 days after TCRalphabeta/CD19-depleted stem cell transplant. This clonotype was obtained from a boy less than two years old who had a stem cell transplant for acute myeloid leukemia, so the T cells may come from the graft donor. The CDR3 bases are TGTGCCACCTCGGACAGGGTTAATGAAAAACTGTTTTTT. Translated, it gives CATSDRVNEKLFF.